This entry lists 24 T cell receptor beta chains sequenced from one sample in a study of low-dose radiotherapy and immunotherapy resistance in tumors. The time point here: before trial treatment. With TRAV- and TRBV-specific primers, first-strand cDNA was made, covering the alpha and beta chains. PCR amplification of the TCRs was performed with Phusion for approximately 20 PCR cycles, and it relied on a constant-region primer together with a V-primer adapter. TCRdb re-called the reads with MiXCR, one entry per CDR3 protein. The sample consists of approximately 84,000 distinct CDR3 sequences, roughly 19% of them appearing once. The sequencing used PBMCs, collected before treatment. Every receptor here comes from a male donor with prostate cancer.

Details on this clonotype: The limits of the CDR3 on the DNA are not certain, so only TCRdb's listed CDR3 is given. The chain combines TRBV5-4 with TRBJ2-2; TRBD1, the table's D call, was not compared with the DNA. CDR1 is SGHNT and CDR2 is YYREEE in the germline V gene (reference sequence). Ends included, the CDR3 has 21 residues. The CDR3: CASSSPGHQNIQYFGAGELFF.

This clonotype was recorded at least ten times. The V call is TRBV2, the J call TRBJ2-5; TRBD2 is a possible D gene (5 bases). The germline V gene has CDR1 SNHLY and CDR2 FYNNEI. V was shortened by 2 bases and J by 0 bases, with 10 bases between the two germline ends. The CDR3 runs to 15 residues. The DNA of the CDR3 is TGTGCCAGCAGTGAACTAGGCGGGTACCAAGAGACCCAGTACTTC. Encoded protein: CASSELGGYQETQYF.

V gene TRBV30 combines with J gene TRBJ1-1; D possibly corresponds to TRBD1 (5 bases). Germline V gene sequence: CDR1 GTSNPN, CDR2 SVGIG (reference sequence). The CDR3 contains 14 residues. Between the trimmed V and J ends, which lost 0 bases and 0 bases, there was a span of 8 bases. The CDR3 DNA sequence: TGTGCCTGGAGTGTAAGGGGTATGAACACTGAAGCTTTCTTT. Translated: CAWSVRGMNTEAFF.

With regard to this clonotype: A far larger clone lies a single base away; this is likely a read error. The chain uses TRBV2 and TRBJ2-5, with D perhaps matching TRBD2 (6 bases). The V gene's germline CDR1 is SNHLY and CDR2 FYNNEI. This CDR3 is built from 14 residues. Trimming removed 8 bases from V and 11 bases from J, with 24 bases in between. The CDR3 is CASRGDSSGGEQYF. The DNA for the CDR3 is TGTGCCAGCCGAGGGGACTCCTCTGGGGGTGAGCAGTACTTC.

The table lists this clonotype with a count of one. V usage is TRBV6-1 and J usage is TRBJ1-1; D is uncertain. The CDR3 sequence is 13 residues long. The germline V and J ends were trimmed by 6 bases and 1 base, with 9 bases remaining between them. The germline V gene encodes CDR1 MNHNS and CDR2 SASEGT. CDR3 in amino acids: CASRPHRNTEAFF. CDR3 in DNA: TGTGCCAGCAGACCACATAGGAACACTGAAGCTTTCTTT.

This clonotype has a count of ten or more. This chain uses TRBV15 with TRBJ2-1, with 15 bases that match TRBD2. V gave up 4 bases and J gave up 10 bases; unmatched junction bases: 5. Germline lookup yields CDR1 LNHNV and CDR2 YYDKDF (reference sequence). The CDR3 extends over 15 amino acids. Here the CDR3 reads CATSTGLAGGGEQFF. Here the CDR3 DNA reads TGTGCCACCAGCACGGGACTAGCGGGGGGTGGGGAGCAGTTCTTC.

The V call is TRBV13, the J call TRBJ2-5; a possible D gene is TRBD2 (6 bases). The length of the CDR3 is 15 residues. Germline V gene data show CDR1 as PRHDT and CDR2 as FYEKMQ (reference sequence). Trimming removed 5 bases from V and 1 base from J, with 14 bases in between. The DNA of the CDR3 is TGTGCCAGCAGCCCCGCGGGGAGGACCCAAGAGACCCAGTACTTC. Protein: CASSPAGRTQETQYF.

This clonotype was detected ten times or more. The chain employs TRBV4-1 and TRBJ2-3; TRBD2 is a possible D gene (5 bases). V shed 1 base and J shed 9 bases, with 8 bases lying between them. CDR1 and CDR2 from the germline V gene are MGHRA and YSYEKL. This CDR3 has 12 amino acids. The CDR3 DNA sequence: TGCGCCAGCAGCCAAGTACGGGGAACGCAGTATTTT. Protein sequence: CASSQVRGTQYF.

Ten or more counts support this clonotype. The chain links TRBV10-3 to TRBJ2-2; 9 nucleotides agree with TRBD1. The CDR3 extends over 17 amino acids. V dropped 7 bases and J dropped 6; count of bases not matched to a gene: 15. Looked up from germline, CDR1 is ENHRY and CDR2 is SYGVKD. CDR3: CAITATGGHTLAGELFF. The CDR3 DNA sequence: TGTGCCATCACCGCCACAGGGGGCCATACCCTGGCCGGGGAGCTGTTTTTT.

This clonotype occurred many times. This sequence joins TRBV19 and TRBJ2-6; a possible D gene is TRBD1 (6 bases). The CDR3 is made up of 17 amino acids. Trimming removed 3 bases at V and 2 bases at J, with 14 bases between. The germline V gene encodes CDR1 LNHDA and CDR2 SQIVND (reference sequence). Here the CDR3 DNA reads TGTGCCAGTAGTATCGTAGGGGACATAACTGGGGCCAACGTCCTGACTTTC. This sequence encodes CASSIVGDITGANVLTF.

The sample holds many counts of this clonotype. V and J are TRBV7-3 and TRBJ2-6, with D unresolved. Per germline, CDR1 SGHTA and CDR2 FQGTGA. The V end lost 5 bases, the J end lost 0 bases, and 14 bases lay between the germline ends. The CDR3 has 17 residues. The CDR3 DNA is TGTGCCAGCAGCGCCTTGGACGGTTACTCTGGGGCCAACGTCCTGACTTTC. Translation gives CASSALDGYSGANVLTF.

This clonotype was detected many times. In DNA form, the CDR3 reads TGTGCCAGCAGCTTAACCCGGGCGGGGGACGGCTACGAGCAGTACTTC. It codes for CASSLTRAGDGYEQYF. The chain joins TRBV7-3 to TRBJ2-7; 7 nucleotides agree with TRBD2. From germline, CDR1 is SGHTA and CDR2 FQGTGA. After removal of 0 bases from V and 3 bases from J, the junction contained 8 bases not matched to a gene. This CDR3 is 16 amino acids long. Together with reference TRBV7-3 and TRBJ2-7, the CDR3 gives the full variable domain: GAGVSQTPSNKVTEKGKYVELRCDPISGHTALYWYRQSLGQGPEFLIYFQGTGAADDSGLPNDRFFAVRPEGSVSTLKIQRTERGDSAVYLCASSLTRAGDGYEQYFGPGTRLTVT.

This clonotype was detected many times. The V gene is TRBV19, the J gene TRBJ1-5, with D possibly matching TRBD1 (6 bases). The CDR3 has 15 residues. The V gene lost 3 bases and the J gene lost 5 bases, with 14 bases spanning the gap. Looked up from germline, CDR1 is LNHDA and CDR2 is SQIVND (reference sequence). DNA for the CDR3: TGTGCCAGTAGTATCGGCAGGGGTGAAGATCAGCCCCAGCATTTT. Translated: CASSIGRGEDQPQHF.

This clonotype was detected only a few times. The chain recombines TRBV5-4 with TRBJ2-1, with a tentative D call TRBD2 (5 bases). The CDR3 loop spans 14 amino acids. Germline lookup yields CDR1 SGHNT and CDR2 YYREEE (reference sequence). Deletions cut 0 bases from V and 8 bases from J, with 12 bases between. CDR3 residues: CASSLGRSSDEQFF. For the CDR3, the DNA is TGTGCCAGCAGCTTGGGGAGGTCGTCGGATGAGCAGTTCTTC. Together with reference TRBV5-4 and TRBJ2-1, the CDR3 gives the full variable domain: ETGVTQSPTHLIKTRGQQVTLRCSSQSGHNTVSWYQQALGQGPQFIFQYYREEENGRGNFPPRFSGLQFPNYSSELNVNALELDDSALYLCASSLGRSSDEQFFGPGTRLTVL.

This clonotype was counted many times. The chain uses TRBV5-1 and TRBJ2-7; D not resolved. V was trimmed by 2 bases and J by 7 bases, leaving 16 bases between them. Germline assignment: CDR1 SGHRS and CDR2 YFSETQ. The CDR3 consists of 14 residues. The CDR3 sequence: CASSFSGELGEQYF. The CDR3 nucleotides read TGCGCCAGCAGCTTCTCCGGCGAACTCGGGGAGCAGTACTTC.

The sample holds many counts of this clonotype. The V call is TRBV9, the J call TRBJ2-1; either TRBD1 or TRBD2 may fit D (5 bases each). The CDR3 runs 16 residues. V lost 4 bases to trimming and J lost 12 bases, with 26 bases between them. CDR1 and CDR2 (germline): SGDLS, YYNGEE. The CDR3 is CASSPEPGTLGAGQFF. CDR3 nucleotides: TGTGCCAGCAGCCCCGAACCGGGGACCTTAGGGGCCGGGCAGTTCTTC.

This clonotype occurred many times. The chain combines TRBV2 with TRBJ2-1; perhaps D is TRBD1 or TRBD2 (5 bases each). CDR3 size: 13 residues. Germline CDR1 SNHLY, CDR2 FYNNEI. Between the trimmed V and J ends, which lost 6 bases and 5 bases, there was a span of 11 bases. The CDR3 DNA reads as TGTGCCAGCAGCCGGGACGCCAACAATGAGCAGTTCTTC. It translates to CASSRDANNEQFF.

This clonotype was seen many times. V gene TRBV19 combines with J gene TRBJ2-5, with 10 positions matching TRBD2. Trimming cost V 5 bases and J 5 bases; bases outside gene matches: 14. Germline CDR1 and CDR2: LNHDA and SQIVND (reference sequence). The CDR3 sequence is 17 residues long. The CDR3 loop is CASSPRGSGGKEETQYF. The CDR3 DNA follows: TGTGCCAGTAGTCCCCGTGGTAGCGGGGGGAAGGAGGAGACCCAGTACTTC.

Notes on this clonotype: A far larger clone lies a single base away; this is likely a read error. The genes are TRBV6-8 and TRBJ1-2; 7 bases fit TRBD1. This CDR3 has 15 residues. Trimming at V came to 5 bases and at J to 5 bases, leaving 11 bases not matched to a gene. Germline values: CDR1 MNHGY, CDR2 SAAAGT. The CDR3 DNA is TGTGCCAGCAGTGGGATTATAGGGGGCGTGTATGGCTACACCTTC. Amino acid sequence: CASSGIIGGVYGYTF.

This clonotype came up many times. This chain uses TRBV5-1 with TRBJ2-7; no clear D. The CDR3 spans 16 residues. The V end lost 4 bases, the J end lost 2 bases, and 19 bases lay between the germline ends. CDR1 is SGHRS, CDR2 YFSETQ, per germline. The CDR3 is CASSPATELLAYEQYF. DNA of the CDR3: TGCGCCAGCAGCCCAGCCACAGAATTATTGGCCTACGAGCAGTACTTC.

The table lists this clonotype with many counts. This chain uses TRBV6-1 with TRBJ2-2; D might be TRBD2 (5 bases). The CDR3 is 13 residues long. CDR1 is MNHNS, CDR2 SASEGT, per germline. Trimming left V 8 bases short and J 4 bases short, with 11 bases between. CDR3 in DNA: TGTGCCAGCCAGTTGGGAGCCACCGGGGAGCTGTTTTTT. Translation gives CASQLGATGELFF.

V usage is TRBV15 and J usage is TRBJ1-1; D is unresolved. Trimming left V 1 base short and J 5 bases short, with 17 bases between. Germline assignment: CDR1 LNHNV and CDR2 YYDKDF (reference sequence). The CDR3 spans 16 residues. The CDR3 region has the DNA TGTGCCACCAGCAGAGGAACGGTCCTAGTGGAGACTGAAGCTTTCTTT. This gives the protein CATSRGTVLVETEAFF.

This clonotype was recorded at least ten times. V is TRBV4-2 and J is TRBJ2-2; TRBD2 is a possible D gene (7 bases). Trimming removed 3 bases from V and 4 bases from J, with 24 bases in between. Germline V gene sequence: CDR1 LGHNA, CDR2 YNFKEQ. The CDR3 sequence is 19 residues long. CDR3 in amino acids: CASSHRGGGRDRRTGELFF. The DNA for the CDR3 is TGTGCCAGCAGCCATAGGGGGGGGGGTCGGGACCGACGCACCGGGGAGCTGTTTTTT.

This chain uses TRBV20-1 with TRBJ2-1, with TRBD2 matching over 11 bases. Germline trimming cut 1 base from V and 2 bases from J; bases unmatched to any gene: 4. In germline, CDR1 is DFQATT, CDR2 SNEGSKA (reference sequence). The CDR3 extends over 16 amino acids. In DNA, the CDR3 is TGCAGTGCTAGAGGGGAGGGACTAGCGGCCTACAATGAGCAGTTCTTC. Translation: CSARGEGLAAYNEQFF.